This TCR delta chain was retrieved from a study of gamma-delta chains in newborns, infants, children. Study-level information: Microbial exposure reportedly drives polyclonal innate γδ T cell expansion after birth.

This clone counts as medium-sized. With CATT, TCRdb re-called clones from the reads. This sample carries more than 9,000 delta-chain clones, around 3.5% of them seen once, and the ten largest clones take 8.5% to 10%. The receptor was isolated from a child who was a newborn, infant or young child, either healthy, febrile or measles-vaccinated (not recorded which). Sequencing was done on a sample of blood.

The CDR3: CACDTVDRPSDKLIF. The DNA of the CDR3 is TGTGCCTGTGACACCGTGGACCGCCCCTCCGATAAACTCATCTTT. The chain combines TRDV2 with TRDJ1, with no clear D. There are 15 residues in the CDR3. Deletions cut 0 bases from V and 3 bases from J, with 13 bases between. The germline CDR1 and CDR2 sequences are GEAIGNYY and EKD.